One and the same sample provided the 20 T cell receptor beta chains below, sequenced in a study of graft-versus-host responses after intestinal transplantation. Sequenced by immunoSEQ multiplex PCR; TCRdb stores in-frame clones only, minus some. This sample has tens of thousands of clones, with approximately 89% found just once. The material was PBMCs, obtained about 120 days after intestinal transplantation. The receptors were sampled from a human patient who received an intestinal transplant, so some T cells may come from the graft donor.

The CDR3 protein is CASSTAGRGVVNTQYF. The DNA of the CDR3 is TGTGCCAGCAGCACAGCTGGGCGGGGGGTAGTGAATACGCAGTATTTT. The chain has TRBV9 and TRBJ2-3; 8 bases map to TRBD2. The CDR3 has 16 residues. J was trimmed by 7 bases and V by 4 bases; bases with no gene match: 14. CDR1 is SGDLS, CDR2 YYNGEE, per germline.

The chain links TRBV11-2 to TRBJ2-2; no clear D gene. V gave up 2 bases and J gave up 2 bases, with 9 bases separating them. The CDR3 spans 15 residues. Germline CDR1 and CDR2: SGHAT and FQNNGV. CDR3 coding DNA: TGTGCCAGCAGCTTAAGGCCAGAAAACACCGGGGAGCTGTTTTTT. It translates to CASSLRPENTGELFF.

V gene TRBV18 combines with J gene TRBJ2-4; tentative D call: TRBD1 (6 bases). In germline, CDR1 is KGHSH, CDR2 LQKENI. The CDR3 loop spans 18 amino acids. V shed 3 bases and J shed 0 bases, with 18 bases lying between them. The CDR3 sequence is CASSPLAGTTLAKNIQYF. The CDR3 DNA reads TGTGCCAGCTCACCCCTGGCCGGGACAACCCTAGCCAAAAACATTCAGTACTTC.

This clone was found once. The V and J genes are TRBV18 and TRBJ1-1; D gene uncertain. Germline values: CDR1 KGHSH, CDR2 LQKENI. Between the trimmed V and J ends, which lost 6 bases and 0 bases, there was a span of 5 bases. This CDR3 is 12 amino acids long. CDR3 region: CASSNMNTEAFF. CDR3 DNA sequence: TGTGCCAGCTCTAACATGAACACTGAAGCTTTCTTT.

This rearrangement joins TRBV10-3 to TRBJ2-6, with D maybe TRBD1 (5 bases). This CDR3 is 16 amino acids long. The V gene's germline CDR1 is ENHRY and CDR2 SYGVKD. V shed 5 bases and J shed 3 bases, with 14 bases lying between them. The CDR3 sequence is CAISTFQGIGANVLTF. The CDR3, as DNA: TGTGCCATCAGTACCTTTCAGGGCATTGGGGCCAACGTCCTGACTTTC.

The rearrangement uses TRBV2 and TRBJ1-1, with D possibly matching TRBD1 (5 bases). The V gene lost 0 bases and the J gene lost 0 bases, with 17 bases spanning the gap. Germline values: CDR1 SNHLY, CDR2 FYNNEI. The CDR3 runs to 18 residues. Here the CDR3 reads CASSEAPTWTSLNTEAFF. The CDR3 bases are TGTGCCAGCAGTGAAGCGCCAACATGGACATCCTTGAACACTGAAGCTTTCTTT.

This clone was observed a few times. The chain has TRBV5-1 and TRBJ2-7; TRBD1 or TRBD2 may be the D gene (6 bases each). Trimming shortened V by 4 bases and J by 7 bases, and 15 bases separated the two germline ends. This CDR3 region has 13 residues. Germline CDR1 reads SGHRS; CDR2 reads YFSETQ. CDR3 coding DNA: TGCGCCAGCAGCGGGGGCAGTGCGGGGGAGCAGTACTTC. It specifies CASSGGSAGEQYF.

This chain links TRBV20-1 with TRBJ2-5; no clear D. This CDR3 is 11 amino acids long. Germline CDR1 DFQATT, CDR2 SNEGSKA (reference sequence). V shed 4 bases and J shed 9 bases, with 12 bases lying between them. The CDR3 coding sequence is TGCAGTGCTACCCTCGGAAGGGCCCAGTACTTC. This encodes CSATLGRAQYF.

The chain is built from TRBV19 and TRBJ1-5; 7 bases align to TRBD1. Germline V CDR1 and CDR2: LNHDA, SQIVND (reference sequence). The V and J ends lost 8 bases and 5 bases, in that order; junction bases with no gene match: 6. This CDR3 has 13 residues. In DNA, the CDR3 is TGTGCCAGTTGGACGCAGGGGGATCAGCCCCAGCATTTT. It yields the protein CASWTQGDQPQHF.

The sample holds one count of this clone. Other DNA sequences within the sample encode an identical CDR3. The genes are TRBV7-9 and TRBJ1-5; D may be TRBD1 (5 bases). This CDR3 comprises 14 residues. CDR1 SEHNR and CDR2 FQNEAQ come from the germline V gene (reference sequence). V lost 3 bases and J 6 bases, leaving 12 bases between the germline ends. CDR3 sequence: CASSFGRGGQPQHF. The CDR3 DNA reads as TGTGCCAGCAGCTTCGGGAGGGGAGGTCAGCCCCAGCATTTT.

The chain couples TRBV13 to TRBJ2-1, with 8 bases identical to TRBD2. Germline trimming cut 5 bases from V and 5 bases from J; bases unmatched to any gene: 8. CDR1 is PRHDT and CDR2 is FYEKMQ in the germline V gene (reference sequence). This CDR3 is built from 15 residues. CDR3 sequence (DNA): TGTGCCAGCAGCCACCCGGGACTAGAAGACAATGAGCAGTTCTTC. Its translation is CASSHPGLEDNEQFF.

The chain employs TRBV28 and TRBJ2-5; perhaps TRBD2 as D (6 bases). The germline V and J ends were trimmed by 7 bases and 1 base, with 7 bases remaining between them. The CDR3 extends over 12 amino acids. The V gene's germline CDR1 is MDHEN and CDR2 SYDVKM. The CDR3 spells CASTSAQETQYF. Written as DNA, the CDR3 is TGTGCCAGCACTAGCGCCCAAGAGACCCAGTACTTC.

The V gene is TRBV7-9, the J gene TRBJ1-1, with 12 positions matching TRBD1. Germline CDR1 reads SEHNR; CDR2 reads FQNEAQ (reference sequence). This CDR3 contains 13 residues. The V gene end was trimmed by 6 bases and the J gene end by 9 bases; junction bases not matched to a gene: 5. The chain's CDR3 is CASRSGTGGQAFF. The CDR3 DNA sequence: TGTGCCAGCAGATCCGGGACAGGGGGCCAAGCTTTCTTT.

V gene TRBV21-1 combines with J gene TRBJ1-2; TRBD1 was called by the table and not checked on the DNA. TRBV21-1 is a recognized pseudogene. The CDR3 extends over 14 amino acids. CDR3 in amino acids: CASIAGGHNYGYTF. Written as DNA, the CDR3 is TGTGCCAGCATCGCAGGGGGACATAACTATGGCTACACCTTC.

The V gene is TRBV27, the J gene TRBJ2-1; D uncertain. Trimming shortened V by 5 bases and J by 10 bases, and 21 bases separated the two germline ends. Germline lookup yields CDR1 MNHEY and CDR2 SMNVEV (reference sequence). The CDR3 has 15 residues. The CDR3: CASSPALVFSEEQFF. The CDR3, as DNA: TGTGCCAGCAGTCCAGCTCTAGTGTTTTCGGAGGAGCAGTTCTTC.

This chain uses TRBV9 with TRBJ2-1; D remains unclear. The V end was cut by 0 bases, the J end by 8 bases, with 9 bases between. Germline assignment: CDR1 SGDLS and CDR2 YYNGEE. The CDR3 sequence is 13 residues long. This CDR3 reads CASSVVHWDEQFF. CDR3 nucleotide sequence: TGTGCCAGCAGCGTAGTTCACTGGGATGAGCAGTTCTTC.

The V and J genes are TRBV27 and TRBJ2-1; tentatively, D is TRBD2 (6 bases). This CDR3 region has 14 residues. Germline V CDR1 and CDR2: MNHEY, SMNVEV (reference sequence). V shed 3 bases and J shed 6 bases, with 12 bases lying between them. CDR3 bases: TGTGCCAGCAGTTTTGCGGGGTCCCTCAATGAGCAGTTCTTC. It encodes CASSFAGSLNEQFF.

The table lists this clone with a count of one. This chain uses TRBV25-1 with TRBJ1-2; TRBD1 matches at 11 bases. The CDR3 covers 14 residues. Germline-derived CDR1 and CDR2 are MGHDK and SYGVNS. J lost 3 bases, V lost 3 bases, and 0 bases had no gene match. The CDR3 DNA is TGTGCCAGCAGTGAGGACAGGGGGCACTATGGCTACACCTTC. As protein: CASSEDRGHYGYTF.

The V and J genes are TRBV6-1 and TRBJ2-5, with 7 bases matching TRBD2. The V gene's germline CDR1 is MNHNS and CDR2 SASEGT. Germline trimming cut 0 bases from V and 5 bases from J; bases unmatched to any gene: 9. CDR3 length: 16 residues. CDR3 amino acids: CASSEALRGVRETQYF. CDR3 in DNA: TGTGCCAGCAGTGAAGCGCTTCGGGGGGTCAGGGAGACCCAGTACTTC.

This chain joins TRBV5-1 and TRBJ1-1, with D perhaps TRBD1 (5 bases). Germline CDR1 and CDR2: SGHRS and YFSETQ. Trimming shortened V by 0 bases and J by 5 bases, and 14 bases separated the two germline ends. CDR3 length equals 15 residues. The CDR3, as DNA: TGCGCCAGCAGCTTGGTTCCCCAGGGTGGTACTGAAGCTTTCTTT. Its translation is CASSLVPQGGTEAFF.